These T cell receptor beta chains were read from a single sample in a study of control samples from healthy donors and cancer patients. Measured with immunoSEQ multiplex PCR; TCRdb has only the in-frame clones, and not every one. The sample records about 82,000 clones, 87% being singletons. Sequencing input: blood. These receptors all stem from a man in his fifties in good health. Both conserved end residues are part of each CDR3. The D gene is left open where the match is weak. Clone size is shown for a subset of rows, as once, few, many or a class of expanded clone.

>TRBJ1-4|NA|TRBV25-1|TRBD1
TGTGCCAGCAGTGAGCCCCGACAGGGGGCGGGAGAAAAACTGTTTTTT
CASSEPRQGAGEKLFF
>TRBJ2-1|once|TRBV9|TRBD2
TGTGCCAGCAGCCCCGGGGAGGGTGAGCAGTTCTTC
CASSPGEGEQFF
>TRBJ2-7|NA|TRBV27|NA
TGTGCCAGCAAAAAGGACATCTCCTACGAGCAGTACTTC
CASKKDISYEQYF
>TRBJ2-1|NA|TRBV7-2|NA
TGTGCCAGCAGCCCCGGGACTTTCAGTGCGTATGAGCAGTTCTTC
CASSPGTFSAYEQFF
>TRBJ1-6|NA|TRBV5-1|NA
TGCGCCAGCAGCCAAGGGGGGGTCTCCTATAATTCACCCCTCCACTTT
CASSQGGVSYNSPLHF
>TRBJ2-7|NA|TRBV6-4|TRBD1
TGTGCCGGGGACAGGGCGGGGGAGCAGTACTTC
CAGDRAGEQYF
>TRBJ1-2|NA|TRBV12-3/TRBV12-4|TRBD1
TGTGCCAGCAGTTTATACAGGGGAAGTGGCTACACCTTC
CASSLYRGSGYTF
>TRBJ1-3|NA|TRBV7-9|NA
TGTGCCAGCAGCAAAACAGGGTTCTTATATGGAAACACCATATATTTT
CASSKTGFLYGNTIYF
>TRBJ1-1|NA|TRBV19|NA
TGTGCCAGTAGTCCCCGGCGGGGGACTGAAGCTTTCTTT
CASSPRRGTEAFF
>TRBJ2-1|NA|TRBV11-2|NA
TGTGCCAGCAGCTTAGTGGGGAATACCTACAATGAGCAGTTCTTC
CASSLVGNTYNEQFF
>TRBJ1-2|once|TRBV2|TRBD1
TGTGCCAGCAGCGGGGACAGGGGGGTCCTCTATGGCTACACCTTC
CASSGDRGVLYGYTF
>TRBJ1-3|once|TRBV11-1|NA
TGTGCCAGCAGCTTAGCCGGTGGAAACACCATATATTTT
CASSLAGGNTIYF
>TRBJ1-1|NA|TRBV5-1|NA
TGCGCCAGCAGCTTGGAAGGTGAAGCTTTCTTT
CASSLEGEAFF
>TRBJ2-5|many|TRBV19|NA
TGTGCCAGTAGCCGTAGCAGATCGGAGACCCAGTACTTC
CASSRSRSETQYF
>TRBJ2-7|NA|TRBV7-9|TRBD2
TGTGCCAGCAGCGCCGGGACTAGCGACTACGAGCAGTACTTC
CASSAGTSDYEQYF
>TRBJ1-2|NA|TRBV18|NA
TGTGCCAGCTCACCACAGGGGTATAATGGCTACACCTTC
CASSPQGYNGYTF
>TRBJ1-6|NA|TRBV5-5|NA
TGTGCCAGCAGCCCAAGCTCCTATAATTCACCCCTCCACTTT
CASSPSSYNSPLHF
>TRBJ2-7|NA|TRBV5-4|NA
TGTGCCAGCAGCTTGGGGAGGGGGCCCTACGAGCAGTACTTC
CASSLGRGPYEQYF
>TRBJ2-1|NA|TRBV5-1|NA
TGCGCCAGCAGCTCGGAGTATGCCCCAAGGGGGGAGCAGTTCTTC
CASSSEYAPRGEQFF
>TRBJ2-2|once|TRBV5-1|NA
TGCGCCAGCAGCTTGGCCCCAGCGTCAGGGACCGGGGAGCTGTTTTTT
CASSLAPASGTGELFF
>TRBJ1-1|once|TRBV10-3|TRBD1
TGTGCCATCAGTGACCGGACAGGGGTAGGGAACACTGAAGCTTTCTTT
CAISDRTGVGNTEAFF
>TRBJ2-5|NA|TRBV10-3|TRBD2
TGTGCCATCAGTGCGGCCGGGACTAGCGGTCCAAGACAAGAGACCCAGTACTTC
CAISAAGTSGPRQETQYF
>TRBJ1-2|NA|TRBV3-1/TRBV3-2|NA
TGTGCCAGCAGCCAGACTCCGACGGGTGGCTACACCTTC
CASSQTPTGGYTF
>TRBJ1-5|once|TRBV10-3|NA
TGTGCCATCAGAAGACAGGGCAATCAGCCCCAGCATTTT
CAIRRQGNQPQHF
>TRBJ1-2|NA|TRBV6-5|NA
TGTGCCAGCAGTTCCGACCGCTTCGGAGGCTATGGCTACACCTTC
CASSSDRFGGYGYTF
>TRBJ1-6|NA|TRBV6-4|NA
TGTGCCAGCAGGCAGGACAGCCTTAATTCACCCCTCCACTTT
CASRQDSLNSPLHF
>TRBJ2-7|NA|TRBV6-5|NA
TGTGCCAGCAGGGCTCCGTACGAGCAGTACTTC
CASRAPYEQYF
>TRBJ1-1|NA|TRBV12-3/TRBV12-4|NA
TGTGCCAGCAGTCGTACAGTCAACACTGAAGCTTTCTTT
CASSRTVNTEAFF
>TRBJ2-7|NA|TRBV7-6|NA
TGTGCCAGCAGCCCGGTTGACAGACCCTACGAGCAGTACTTC
CASSPVDRPYEQYF
>TRBJ2-3|NA|TRBV7-3|TRBD2
TGTGCCAGCAGCTTCGGAGCGGGGGGGCCAGATACGCAGTATTTT
CASSFGAGGPDTQYF
>TRBJ2-3|NA|TRBV29-1|NA
TGCAGCGTTGAGCCCTCGGGCGCAGATACGCAGTATTTT
CSVEPSGADTQYF
>TRBJ2-7|NA|TRBV7-2|TRBD2
TGTGCCAGCAGCTTTAGCGGGGTCAGCTCCTACGAGCAGTACTTC
CASSFSGVSSYEQYF
>TRBJ2-7|NA|TRBV5-4|NA
TGTGCCAGCAGCTTGCAGGGTGGCGAGCAGTACTTC
CASSLQGGEQYF
>TRBJ2-5|NA|TRBV7-9|TRBD2
TGTGCCAGCAGCTACATAGCGGGAGTCGGGGAGACCCAGTACTTC
CASSYIAGVGETQYF
>TRBJ1-1|few|TRBV30|NA
TGTGCCTGGAAGGTCAGTATGTGGAGGGTTGGGAGCACTGAAGCTTTCTTT
CAWKVSMWRVGSTEAFF
>TRBJ1-2|NA|TRBV11-2|NA
TGTGCCAGCAGCCTAGCAGGAGGGCATAGCTATGGCTACACCTTC
CASSLAGGHSYGYTF
>TRBJ1-2|NA|TRBV6-5|NA
TGTGCCAGCAGTTACTCGGCCGGAGGGTACTATGGCTACACCTTC
CASSYSAGGYYGYTF
>TRBJ1-4|NA|TRBV18|TRBD1
TGTGCCAGCTCACAACCGGGACAGGGAAATGAAAAACTGTTTTTT
CASSQPGQGNEKLFF
>TRBJ1-2|NA|TRBV18|NA
TGTGCCAGCTCACCAGACGGCGGCTATGGCTACACCTTC
CASSPDGGYGYTF
>TRBJ2-7|NA|TRBV7-9|TRBD1
TGTGCCAGCAGCCCCTTGGGGACAGGCTCCTACGAGCAGTACTTC
CASSPLGTGSYEQYF
>TRBJ2-1|NA|TRBV7-8|TRBD1
TGTGCCAGCAGCTTGCGGACAGGTAGCTCCTACAATGAGCAGTTCTTC
CASSLRTGSSYNEQFF
>TRBJ1-6|NA|TRBV6-5|NA
TGTGCCAGCAGCGAGAGGGAGAATTCACCCCTCCACTTT
CASSERENSPLHF
>TRBJ1-6|NA|TRBV12-5|NA
TGTGCTAGTGCCCGTAAACAGGACGGATCACCCCTCCACTTT
CASARKQDGSPLHF
>TRBJ2-2|NA|TRBV9|NA
TGTGCCAGCAGCGTAGCTTATGGCACCGGGGAGCTGTTTTTT
CASSVAYGTGELFF
>TRBJ1-1|NA|TRBV2|NA
TGTGCCAGCTCCCCCGCAAGGACCGTCGCTGAAGCTTTCTTT
CASSPARTVAEAFF
>TRBJ2-1|NA|TRBV10-3|NA
TGTGCCATCAGTGAGTCGGAGGCAGCGACCTACAATGAGCAGTTCTTC
CAISESEAATYNEQFF
>TRBJ1-2|once|TRBV24-1|TRBD1
TGTGCCACCAGTGATCCAGGACAGGGAGACGGTGGCTACACCTTC
CATSDPGQGDGGYTF
>TRBJ1-4|NA|TRBV7-2|TRBD1
TGTGCCAGCAGCCAGGGACAGGGGAGAGGGAAACTGTTTTTT
CASSQGQGRGKLFF
>TRBJ1-1|NA|TRBV30|TRBD1
TGTGCCTGGGCTAAATCCGGGACAGGGGTTGAAGCTTTCTTT
CAWAKSGTGVEAFF
>TRBJ1-5|NA|TRBV19|NA
TGTGCCAGTACCTCTACTGGGCTGGGCAATCAGCCCCAGCATTTT
CASTSTGLGNQPQHF
>TRBJ2-2|NA|TRBV29-1|NA
TGCAGCGTTGTAGGGGACACCGGGGAGCTGTTTTTT
CSVVGDTGELFF
>TRBJ1-5|NA|TRBV6-6|NA
TGTGCCAGCAGTTACCCGGGGAGCAATCAGCCCCAGCATTTT
CASSYPGSNQPQHF
>TRBJ2-5|NA|TRBV4-3|NA
TGCGCCAGCAGCCAAGTAGTAGGAGAGACCCAGTACTTC
CASSQVVGETQYF
>TRBJ1-1|NA|TRBV25-1|NA
TGTGCCAGCAGTTTGGGGGGGGAGGCTGAAGCTTTCTTT
CASSLGGEAEAFF
>TRBJ2-3|NA|TRBV11-3|NA
TGTGCCAGCACCCCGGGACGGAGCACAGATACGCAGTATTTT
CASTPGRSTDTQYF
>TRBJ1-2|NA|TRBV7-2|NA
TGTGCCAGCAGCTTAGTTATAGGGGGAAGTGATGGCTACACCTTC
CASSLVIGGSDGYTF
>TRBJ1-2|NA|TRBV19|NA
TGTGCCAGTAGTATGCCCTCAGGGAGGGGAGGCTACACCTTC
CASSMPSGRGGYTF
>TRBJ1-2|NA|TRBV7-2|NA
TGTGCCAGCAGCTTATGGGGGGATGGCTACACCTTC
CASSLWGDGYTF